The 5 T cell receptor beta chains reported below all come from one sample, sequenced in a study of metastatic and nonmetastatic thyroid tumors. Prior to thyroid surgery, none of the patients had received any treatment. Using MiXCR, TCRdb reanalyzed the PCR reads. The data show some 19,000 clones, roughly 36% seen once. Sequenced material: tumor tissue. The receptors come from a female donor with papillary thyroid cancer or a benign thyroid nodule (not recorded which). Some clones in this sample may be carry-over from other donors' samples.

The rearrangement links TRBV20-1 to TRBJ2-7; the D is unclear. CDR1 is DFQATT and CDR2 is SNEGSKA in the germline V gene (reference sequence). This CDR3 region has 11 residues. Between the trimmed V and J ends, which lost 0 bases and 4 bases, there was a span of 4 bases. This CDR3 is CSAREGYEQYF. In DNA form, the CDR3 reads TGCAGTGCTAGAGAAGGGTACGAGCAGTACTTC.

The gene calls are TRBV7-9 and TRBJ2-7, with a tentative D call TRBD2 (5 bases). The V and J ends lost 5 bases and 7 bases respectively, with 15 bases between them. Germline CDR1 SEHNR, CDR2 FQNEAQ (reference sequence). This CDR3 region has 13 residues. The chain's CDR3 is CASSIPSGLEQYF. The CDR3 bases are TGTGCCAGCAGCATCCCCTCGGGGTTAGAGCAGTACTTC.

This clone was detected many times. The chain combines TRBV5-1 with TRBJ2-7, with D perhaps matching TRBD2 (6 bases). In germline, CDR1 is SGHRS, CDR2 YFSETQ. The CDR3 spans 15 residues. With 4 bases removed from V and 2 bases from J, the gap between germline ends came to 16 bases. CDR3 sequence: CASSPGRAGTYEQYF. CDR3 sequence (DNA): TGCGCCAGCAGCCCGGGACGAGCGGGTACCTACGAGCAGTACTTC.

This clone was counted many times. A much larger clone lies a single base off, so this may be a read error. The CDR3 region is CTSSVLADEQFF. The CDR3 region has the DNA TGTACCAGCAGCGTTCTAGCGGATGAGCAGTTCTTC. The chain combines TRBV6-1 with TRBJ2-1, with 7 bases fitting TRBD2. CDR3 length: 12 residues. Per germline, CDR1 MNHNS and CDR2 SASEGT.

This chain links TRBV7-2 with TRBJ2-7; D unclear. The germline V and J ends were trimmed by 1 base and 5 bases, with 15 bases remaining between them. This CDR3 region has 15 residues. Looked up from germline, CDR1 is SGHTA and CDR2 is FQGNSA. This chain's CDR3 is CASSLGASPYHEQYF. CDR3 coding DNA: TGTGCCAGCAGCTTAGGAGCCAGTCCCTACCACGAGCAGTACTTC.